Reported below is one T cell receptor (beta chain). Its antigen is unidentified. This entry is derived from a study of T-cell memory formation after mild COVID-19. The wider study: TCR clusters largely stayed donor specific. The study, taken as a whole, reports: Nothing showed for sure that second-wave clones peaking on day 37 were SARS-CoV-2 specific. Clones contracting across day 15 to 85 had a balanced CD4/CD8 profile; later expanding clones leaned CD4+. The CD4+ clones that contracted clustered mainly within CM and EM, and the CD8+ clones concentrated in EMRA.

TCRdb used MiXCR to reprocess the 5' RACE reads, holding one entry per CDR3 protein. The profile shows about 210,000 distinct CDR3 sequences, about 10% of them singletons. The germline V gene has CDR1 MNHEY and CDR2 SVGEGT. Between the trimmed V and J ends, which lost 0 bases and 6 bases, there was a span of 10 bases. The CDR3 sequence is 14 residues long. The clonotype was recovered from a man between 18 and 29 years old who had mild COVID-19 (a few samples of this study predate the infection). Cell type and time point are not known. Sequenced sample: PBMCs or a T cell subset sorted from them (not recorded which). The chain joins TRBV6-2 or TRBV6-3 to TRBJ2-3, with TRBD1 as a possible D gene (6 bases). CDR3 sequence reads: CASSYSGAGDTQYF. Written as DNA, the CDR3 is TGTGCCAGCAGTTACTCGGGGGCTGGGGATACGCAGTATTTT.